The rows below give T cell receptor beta chains drawn from one sample of a study of CD8 T cells in ankylosing spondylitis. TCRdb passed the 5' RACE reads through MiXCR, listing each CDR3 protein once. The repertoire holds 8,400 or so distinct CDR3 sequences, 3% to 4% seen once, with 8.5% to 12% in the top ten. The sample consisted of blood, either unsorted or a sorted T cell fraction (not recorded which). The receptors come from a female donor with ankylosing spondylitis or in good health (not recorded which). Both conserved end residues are part of each CDR3. A D gene is named only where the DNA matches it firmly. Not every row has a clone size; where given, it reads once, few, many or a size class.

>TRBJ1-2|TRBV9|-|medium-sized
TGTGCCAGCAGCGTAGATTCCCGGAGCCCCTACACCTTC
CASSVDSRSPYTF
>TRBJ1-6|TRBV9|-|many
TGTGCCAGCAGCGTAGGGGGGGATAATTCACCCCTCCACTTT
CASSVGGDNSPLHF
>TRBJ2-7|TRBV9|-|medium-sized
TGTGCCAGCAGTGAGGAGACAAACTACGAGCAGTACTTC
CASSEETNYEQYF
>TRBJ2-7|TRBV9|-|many
TGTGCCAGCAGCGGCGGGACAGACTACGAGCAGTACTTC
CASSGGTDYEQYF
>TRBJ2-7|TRBV9|-|many
TGTGCCAGCAGCGTAGGGGGACTCGGCTACGAGCAGTACTTC
CASSVGGLGYEQYF
>TRBJ1-2|TRBV9|-|many
TGTGCCAGCAGCCCACCCGGCGCGTCCGGCTACACCTTC
CASSPPGASGYTF
>TRBJ1-1|TRBV9|-|many
TGTGCCAGCAGCGTAGAAGGTTCGGGGACTGAAGCTTTCTTT
CASSVEGSGTEAFF
>TRBJ1-6|TRBV9|TRBD1|medium-sized
TGTGCCAGCCGCGGGACAGGACAGTCACCCCTCCACTTT
CASRGTGQSPLHF
>TRBJ2-1|TRBV9|-|medium-sized
TGTGCCTCTAAGGGAGCAGACAATGAGCAGTTCTTC
CASKGADNEQFF
>TRBJ2-7|TRBV9|TRBD1|many
TGTGCCAGCAGCGGCGGGACAGGGGGGACCTACGAGCAGTACTTC
CASSGGTGGTYEQYF
>TRBJ1-1|TRBV9|-|medium-sized
TGTGCCAGCAGCGTAGAGGGGTGGAGGGGAGGGCTCACTGAAGCTTTCTTT
CASSVEGWRGGLTEAFF
>TRBJ2-5|TRBV9|-|many
TGTGCCAGCAGCGGATCGGGGAGCCCACAAGAGACCCAGTACTTC
CASSGSGSPQETQYF
>TRBJ2-1|TRBV9|TRBD2|many
TGTGCCAGCAGCGTAGATAGCGGGGGGGTCAATGAGCAGTTCTTC
CASSVDSGGVNEQFF
>TRBJ1-2|TRBV9|-|medium-sized
TGTGCCAGCAGCGTAGGTTTAGGCCCAATCGAGGGCTACACCTTC
CASSVGLGPIEGYTF
>TRBJ2-5|TRBV9|TRBD2|many
TGTGCCAGCAGCGCACTAGCGGGGGGTGAGACCCAGTACTTC
CASSALAGGETQYF
>TRBJ1-2|TRBV9|-|many
TGTGCCAGCAGCGTAGGGGACATATCTAACTATGGCTACACCTTC
CASSVGDISNYGYTF
>TRBJ2-6|TRBV9|-|medium-sized
TGTGCCAGCAGCGGGCAGAGCTCTGGGGCCAACGTCCTGACTTTC
CASSGQSSGANVLTF
>TRBJ1-1|TRBV9|TRBD1|medium-sized
TGTGCCAGCAGCAACAGGGGGAACACTGAAGCTTTCTTT
CASSNRGNTEAFF
>TRBJ2-3|TRBV9|-|few
TGTGCCAGCAGCGTATACTCGGAGTACACAGATACGCAGTATTTT
CASSVYSEYTDTQYF
>TRBJ2-3|TRBV9|-|many
TGTGCCAGCAGCGTACTAGCCCCAGATACGCAGTATTTT
CASSVLAPDTQYF
>TRBJ2-7|TRBV9|-|-
TGTGCCAGCAGCGTGATGGCAGGGGCTTACTACGAGCAGTACTTC
CASSVMAGAYYEQYF
>TRBJ1-1|TRBV9|-|many
TGTGCCAGCAGCGTAAGCGGTCGGCAGGCCACGGGGACTGAAGCTTTCTTT
CASSVSGRQATGTEAFF
>TRBJ1-1|TRBV9|-|many
TGTGCCAGCAGCGGGGACGGGGCCAACACTGAAGCTTTCTTT
CASSGDGANTEAFF
>TRBJ2-7|TRBV9|TRBD1|many
TGTGCCAGCAGCGTGAGCTGGGACAGCTCCTACGAGCAGTACTTC
CASSVSWDSSYEQYF
>TRBJ1-5|TRBV9|-|many
TGTGCCAGCAGCGTAGGTGGGAACAATCAGCCCCAGCATTTT
CASSVGGNNQPQHF
>TRBJ2-1|TRBV9|TRBD2|medium-sized
TGTGCCAGCAGCGTAGGCGGGGGGAAGAATGAGCAGTTCTTC
CASSVGGGKNEQFF
>TRBJ2-3|TRBV9|-|many
TGTGCCAGCAGCCCTAGCAGCCTAGCGCCTAGCACAGATACGCAGTATTTT
CASSPSSLAPSTDTQYF
>TRBJ1-1|TRBV9|-|medium-sized
TGTGCCAGCAGCGATATTCCAGGGACGGGTGAAGCTTTCTTT
CASSDIPGTGEAFF
>TRBJ1-2|TRBV9|TRBD1|large
TGTGCCAGCAGCGCATCCGGGACAGGGAATTATGGCTACACCTTC
CASSASGTGNYGYTF
>TRBJ2-1|TRBV29-1|-|many
TGCAGCGATCCTACTGATTGCTCCTACAATGAGCAGTTCTTC
CSDPTDCSYNEQFF
>TRBJ1-5|TRBV9|TRBD1|medium-sized
TGTGCCAGCAGCGCCGGGACAGGAGGACAGCCCCAGCATTTT
CASSAGTGGQPQHF
>TRBJ2-2|TRBV9|TRBD2|many
TGTGCCAGCATGGGTAGCGGGTCGATGAACACCGGGGAGCTGTTTTTT
CASMGSGSMNTGELFF
>TRBJ2-2|TRBV9|-|few
TGTGCCAGCAGCGTCTTGGGCGGGGAGCTGTTTTTT
CASSVLGGELFF
>TRBJ1-2|TRBV9|-|medium-sized
TGTGCCAGCAGCGGCAGGGGTGTCGATGGCTACACCTTC
CASSGRGVDGYTF
>TRBJ2-4|TRBV9|-|many
TGTGCCAGCAGCGTAGACGGGGCCGGTAGAGCCAAAAACATTCAGTACTTC
CASSVDGAGRAKNIQYF
>TRBJ1-1|TRBV9|-|few
TGTGCCAGCAGCGTAGAAGGGACGCACACTGAAGCTTTCTTT
CASSVEGTHTEAFF
>TRBJ2-2|TRBV9|TRBD1|many
TGTGCCAGCAGCGTCGCCGGGACAGCGAACACCGGGGAGCTGTTTTTT
CASSVAGTANTGELFF
>TRBJ2-7|TRBV9|TRBD2|many
TGTGCCAGCAGCGTAGTTAGCGGGGGGGCCACCGAGCAGTACTTC
CASSVVSGGATEQYF
>TRBJ2-1|TRBV9|-|many
TGTGCCAGCAGCGTAGAAGGGTGGGGAAGGGTATACAATGAGCAGTTCTTC
CASSVEGWGRVYNEQFF
>TRBJ2-2|TRBV9|-|many
TGTGCCAGCAGCTCAGGGGGGGAGCTGTTTTTT
CASSSGGELFF
>TRBJ2-7|TRBV9|TRBD2|many
TGTGCCAGCAGCTCTCCCCATGCGGGGGACGGAGGCGAGCAGTACTTC
CASSSPHAGDGGEQYF
>TRBJ2-7|TRBV9|TRBD1|medium-sized
TGTGCCAGCAGCCCGGACGGGACAGACTACGAGCAGTACTTC
CASSPDGTDYEQYF
>TRBJ1-1|TRBV9|-|medium-sized
TGTGCCAGCAGCGTTCTAACGCGGGGGACCCCGAACACTGAAGCTTTCTTT
CASSVLTRGTPNTEAFF
>TRBJ2-3|TRBV9|TRBD2|many
TGTGCCAGCAGACCCGGGGGGTCCCTCACAGATACGCAGTATTTT
CASRPGGSLTDTQYF
>TRBJ2-7|TRBV9|-|many
TGTGCCAGCAGCGTAGAGGGGCAGGGGGGCGCCGAGCAGTACTTC
CASSVEGQGGAEQYF
>TRBJ2-1|TRBV9|TRBD2|many
TGTGCCAGCAGGCCCCCGGCGGGAGGTCTCCATGAGCAGTTCTTC
CASRPPAGGLHEQFF
>TRBJ1-5|TRBV9|-|many
TGTGCCAGCAGCCCCGGTAATGATGGCAATCAGCCCCAGCATTTT
CASSPGNDGNQPQHF
>TRBJ1-1|TRBV9|TRBD1|large
TGTGCCAGCAGCGACGGGACAGGGCCGAACACTGAAGCTTTCTTT
CASSDGTGPNTEAFF
>TRBJ2-7|TRBV9|TRBD1|many
TGTGCCAGCAGCCCCGGTGACAGGGAACAGTACTTC
CASSPGDREQYF
>TRBJ2-3|TRBV9|-|-
TGTGCCAGCAGCCGCTCAAGGGGGGGCCCATACACAGATACGCAGTATTTT
CASSRSRGGPYTDTQYF
>TRBJ2-1|TRBV9|TRBD2|-
TGTGCCAGCAGCGTAGGCAGGGAGGGAGCGTACAATGAGCAGTTCTTC
CASSVGREGAYNEQFF